These 21 T cell receptor beta chains came from one sample sequenced in a study of OX40 agonist ivuxolimab in advanced cancers. Measured with immunoSEQ multiplex PCR; TCRdb has only the in-frame clones, and not every one. The table records about 8,300 clones, 70% to 75% of them present only once. Material: CD4+ or CD8+ T cells sorted from blood, obtained in a trial of the OX40 agonist ivuxolimab. These receptor sequences come from an adult with an advanced solid tumor such as melanoma, head and neck, liver or kidney cancer.

The chain carries TRBV7-9 and TRBJ2-7; TRBD1 agrees at 12 bases. The germline CDR1 and CDR2 sequences are SEHNR and FQNEAQ (reference sequence). V lost 5 bases and J lost 4; bases outside the gene matches: 6. The CDR3 length is 15 residues. This CDR3 reads CASSNRDRGLYEQYF. DNA for the CDR3: TGTGCCAGCAGCAACCGGGACAGGGGGCTATACGAGCAGTACTTC.

The V gene is TRBV4-3, the J gene TRBJ2-2; D is perhaps TRBD1 (6 bases). The V end lost 4 bases, the J end lost 4 bases, and 19 bases lay between the germline ends. The length of the CDR3 is 17 residues. From germline, CDR1 is LGHNA and CDR2 YSLEER. CDR3 loop: CASSPLLSTGPTGELFF. CDR3 DNA: TGCGCCAGCAGCCCGCTTCTGTCTACAGGGCCCACCGGGGAGCTGTTTTTT.

The genes are TRBV5-4 and TRBJ2-7; 11 positions agree with TRBD2. V lost 4 bases and J lost 4; bases outside the gene matches: 7. The CDR3 has 15 amino acids. CDR1 is SGHNT, CDR2 YYREEE, per germline (reference sequence). This CDR3 reads CASSEPGLAVYEQYF. The CDR3 DNA follows: TGTGCCAGCAGCGAGCCGGGACTAGCGGTGTACGAGCAGTACTTC.

The chain has TRBV5-1 and TRBJ1-2, with 9 bases fitting TRBD1. Germline V gene data show CDR1 as SGHRS and CDR2 as YFSETQ. The CDR3 sequence is 15 residues long. Losses at the gene ends were 7 bases for V and 6 bases for J; bases not matched to a gene: 13. CDR3 protein: CASLRGTGPKDGYTF. The CDR3 coding sequence is TGCGCCAGCCTGAGAGGGACAGGGCCGAAAGATGGCTACACCTTC.

The chain recombines TRBV9 with TRBJ2-4; D uncertain. Germline CDR1 reads SGDLS; CDR2 reads YYNGEE. Trimming took off 0 bases at V and 7 bases at J, with 8 bases between the two ends. CDR3 length: 13 residues. The CDR3 DNA reads as TGTGCCAGCAGCGTAGGTGGGTCGAACATTCAGTACTTC. Residues: CASSVGGSNIQYF.

This rearrangement joins TRBV4-2 to TRBJ1-4; tentative D call: TRBD1 (5 bases). V shed 0 bases and J shed 8 bases, with 22 bases lying between them. Germline V gene sequence: CDR1 LGHNA, CDR2 YNFKEQ. This CDR3 region has 18 residues. The CDR3 is CASSQEMSWGRQREKLFF. As DNA, the CDR3 is TGTGCCAGCAGCCAAGAGATGTCGTGGGGCAGGCAGCGAGAAAAACTGTTTTTT.

This sequence joins TRBV7-9 and TRBJ2-1; TRBD2 might be the D (6 bases). The CDR3 runs to 16 residues. Deletions cut 2 bases from V and 2 bases from J, with 13 bases between. Looked up from germline, CDR1 is SEHNR and CDR2 is FQNEAQ (reference sequence). The CDR3 bases are TGTGCCAGCAGCTTAACCAGCGGGCGGACCTACAATGAGCAGTTCTTC. Translating gives CASSLTSGRTYNEQFF.

The chain employs TRBV27 and TRBJ2-7, with no clear D. Germline V gene data show CDR1 as MNHEY and CDR2 as SMNVEV (reference sequence). The CDR3 runs 11 residues. V was cut by 9 bases and J by 4 bases, with 10 bases left in between. The CDR3 reads CASAGSYEQYF. The CDR3 DNA reads as TGTGCCAGTGCCGGTAGTTACGAGCAGTACTTC.

The genes are TRBV4-3 and TRBJ2-3; TRBD2 agrees at 9 bases. J was trimmed by 2 bases and V by 0 bases; bases with no gene match: 18. The CDR3 length is 21 residues. Germline CDR1 and CDR2: LGHNA and YSLEER. The CDR3 sequence: CASSQDLRGVWREGSTDTQYF. The CDR3 DNA sequence: TGCGCCAGCAGCCAAGATTTGAGGGGGGTCTGGCGGGAGGGGTCCACAGATACGCAGTATTTT.

Only a few counts were recorded for this clone. The chain has TRBV7-8 and TRBJ2-4; D unclear. V lost 1 base, J lost 1 base, and 11 bases lay in between. The CDR3 is made up of 16 amino acids. CDR1 SGHVS and CDR2 FQNEAQ come from the germline V gene. The CDR3 sequence is CASSLENSGAKNIQYF. The CDR3 bases are TGTGCCAGCAGCTTAGAAAACTCCGGGGCCAAAAACATTCAGTACTTC.

The CDR3 is CASTSGTGLWTADTQYF. CDR3 nucleotides: TGTGCCAGCACCTCCGGGACAGGGTTATGGACTGCAGATACGCAGTATTTT. The chain uses TRBV27 and TRBJ2-3; 9 bases are shared with TRBD1. This CDR3 comprises 17 residues. V dropped 7 bases and J dropped 4; count of bases not matched to a gene: 15. Germline lookup yields CDR1 MNHEY and CDR2 SMNVEV (reference sequence).

This clone was observed a few times. The chain is built from TRBV7-8 and TRBJ2-1, with TRBD1 as a possible D gene (5 bases). Germline assignment: CDR1 SGHVS and CDR2 FQNEAQ. With 1 base removed from V and 2 bases from J, the gap between germline ends came to 15 bases. This CDR3 contains 17 residues. CDR3 in amino acids: CASSLGSVTEPYNEQFF. CDR3 bases: TGTGCCAGCAGCTTAGGAAGTGTGACAGAACCCTACAATGAGCAGTTCTTC.

This clone is medium-sized in the sample. The chain is built from TRBV6-1 and TRBJ1-6; D not resolved. CDR3 length: 13 amino acids. Per the germline V gene, CDR1 is MNHNS and CDR2 is SASEGT. V was clipped by 1 base and J by 7 bases, with 5 bases between them. The CDR3 DNA reads as TGTGCCAGCAGTGAAGGGGAAAATTCACCCCTCCACTTT. Its protein is CASSEGENSPLHF.

This clone has only a few counts. The chain is built from TRBV19 and TRBJ1-4, with D unclear. CDR1 is LNHDA, CDR2 SQIVND, per germline (reference sequence). This CDR3 contains 14 residues. V lost 3 bases, J lost 8 bases, and 13 bases lay in between. This chain's CDR3 is CASSIRPMEEKLFF. CDR3 nucleotide sequence: TGTGCCAGTAGTATTAGACCCATGGAGGAAAAACTGTTTTTT.

The chain recombines TRBV5-4 with TRBJ2-4; 7 bases are a match to TRBD1. Germline-derived CDR1 and CDR2 are SGHNT and YYREEE (reference sequence). Unmatched junction bases numbered 11, after V lost 6 bases and J lost 5 bases. This CDR3 spans 15 amino acids. The CDR3 nucleotides are TGTGCCAGCACCCTGGGCCGGACAGGCGAAAACATTCAGTACTTC. Its protein product is CASTLGRTGENIQYF.

This clone was seen only once. The rearrangement uses TRBV6-1 and TRBJ2-7; TRBD2 matches 8 bases. With V trimmed by 4 bases and J by 5 bases, 7 bases remained unmatched. The CDR3 loop spans 14 amino acids. The germline V gene encodes CDR1 MNHNS and CDR2 SASEGT. In DNA form, the CDR3 reads TGTGCCAGCAGTGGGCGGGAGGACGTGGACGAGCAGTACTTC. This codes for CASSGREDVDEQYF.

The chain employs TRBV7-9 and TRBJ1-1, with a tentative D call TRBD1 (6 bases). Germline values: CDR1 SEHNR, CDR2 FQNEAQ (reference sequence). Trimming removed 1 base at V and 5 bases at J, with 14 bases between. The CDR3 length is 15 residues. The chain's CDR3 is CASSLVGARRTEAFF. The CDR3 nucleotides are TGTGCCAGCAGCTTAGTGGGGGCCCGGAGGACTGAAGCTTTCTTT.

The rearrangement uses TRBV19 and TRBJ1-2, with a weak D call TRBD1 (6 bases). This CDR3 has 16 residues. The V gene lost 5 bases and the J gene lost 1 base, with 17 bases spanning the gap. Germline values: CDR1 LNHDA, CDR2 SQIVND (reference sequence). The CDR3 is CASSFSTGLYNYGYTF. CDR3 sequence (DNA): TGTGCCAGTAGTTTCTCCACAGGGTTGTATAACTATGGCTACACCTTC.

This sequence joins TRBV2 and TRBJ2-7; TRBD2 is a possible D gene (5 bases). Germline V gene lookup returns CDR1 SNHLY and CDR2 FYNNEI. The CDR3 sequence is 12 residues long. In DNA, the CDR3 is TGTGCGCTCAGCGGCGTTCGCCGCGAGCAGTACTTC. This encodes CALSGVRREQYF.

J is TRBJ1-5 and V is TRBV5-6; D may be TRBD1 (6 bases). The CDR3 is 16 amino acids. Per the germline V gene, CDR1 is SGHDT and CDR2 is YYEEEE. V was cut by 0 bases and J by 1 base, with 11 bases left in between. The CDR3 DNA reads TGTGCCAGCAGCTTGGCCGGGGGCATGAGCAATCAGCCCCAGCATTTT. Translation gives CASSLAGGMSNQPQHF.

The chain combines TRBV5-5 with TRBJ2-3; D is undetermined. Trimming left V 4 bases short and J 12 bases short, with 12 bases between. Germline V lookup: CDR1 SGHKS, CDR2 YYEKEE (reference sequence). CDR3 length equals 11 residues. The chain's CDR3 is CASSPTRIQYF. CDR3 nucleotide sequence: TGTGCCAGCAGCCCGACCAGAATCCAGTATTTT.